What follows describes a single TCR beta chain. The data originate from a study of CD8 T cells in Susac syndrome. Overall study context: Among the Susac syndrome patients sequenced, over 5 had active disease and fewer than 10 were in remission.

Random-hexamer reverse transcription was applied to roughly 0.45 to 1 ug RNA. Multiplex PCR with immunoSEQ amplified the TCR beta CDR3 across 54 Vbeta and 13 Jbeta. A single record per CDR3 protein comes from TCRdb applying MiXCR to the immunoSEQ multiplex PCR reads. The sample contains some 110,000 distinct CDR3 sequences, over 90% of which appear only once. The CDR3 sequence is 16 residues long. Germline lookup yields CDR1 SGHNT and CDR2 YYREEE (reference sequence). The V gene end was trimmed by 0 bases and the J gene end by 0 bases; junction bases not matched to a gene: 4. What was sequenced was CD8+ T cells from PBMCs. This chain connects TRBV5-4 to TRBJ2-3, with TRBD2 matching 7 bases. The TCR comes from a human donor with Susac syndrome. CDR3 nucleotide sequence: TGTGCCAGCAGCTTGGACGGGGGGATCAGCACAGATACGCAGTATTTT. Amino acid sequence: CASSLDGGISTDTQYF.